The sequence of this T cell receptor (beta chain) was determined in a study of shared clonotypes between healthy human individuals. Study-level points and caveats: Sequencing of the sorted subsets was shown by rarefaction to be incomplete despite large depth. Memory subsets generally showed smaller estimated richness than naive subsets did. Sampling covered nothing but blood. Tissue TCR repertoires likely differ from those found in blood.

The method was immunoSEQ multiplex PCR; TCRdb's version includes in-frame clones alone and lacks a portion of them. This repertoire shows roughly 2.2 million clones, 90% to 95% found once; its top ten account for about 0.39%. Per germline, CDR1 SGDLS and CDR2 YYNGEE. The CDR3 is made up of 17 amino acids. The J segment lost 6 bases and the V segment lost 3 bases, leaving 9 bases of the junction unmatched. About this clone: Its antigen is unknown.

The rearrangement joins TRBV9 to TRBJ2-1; TRBD2 matches 13 bases. The sample consisted of naive CD4+ T cells from PBMCs. Subset here: CD45RA+ positively selected. This clonotype was sampled from a man in his late teens or twenties in good health. Some clones in this sample may be carry-over from other donors' samples. The CDR3 protein is CASSATVTSGRANEQFF. CDR3 coding DNA: TGTGCCAGCAGCGCCACCGTAACTAGCGGGAGGGCCAATGAGCAGTTCTTC.